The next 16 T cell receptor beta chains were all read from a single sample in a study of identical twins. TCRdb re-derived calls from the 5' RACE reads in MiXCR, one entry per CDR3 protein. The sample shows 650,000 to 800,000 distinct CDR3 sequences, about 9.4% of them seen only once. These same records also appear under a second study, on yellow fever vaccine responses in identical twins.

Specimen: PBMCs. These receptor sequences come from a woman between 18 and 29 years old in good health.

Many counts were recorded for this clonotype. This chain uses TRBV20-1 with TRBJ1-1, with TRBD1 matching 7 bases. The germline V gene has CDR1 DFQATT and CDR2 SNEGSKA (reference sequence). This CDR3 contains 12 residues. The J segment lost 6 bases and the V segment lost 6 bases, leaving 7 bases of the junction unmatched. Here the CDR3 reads CSASSQGAEAFF. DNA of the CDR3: TGCAGTGCGTCATCGCAGGGGGCTGAAGCTTTCTTT.

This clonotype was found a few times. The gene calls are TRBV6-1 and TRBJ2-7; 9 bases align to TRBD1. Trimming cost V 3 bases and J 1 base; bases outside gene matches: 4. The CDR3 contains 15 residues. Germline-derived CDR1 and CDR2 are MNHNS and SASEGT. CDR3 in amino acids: CASSDLGTGSYEQYF. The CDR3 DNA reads TGTGCCAGCAGTGACCTGGGGACAGGGTCCTACGAGCAGTACTTC.

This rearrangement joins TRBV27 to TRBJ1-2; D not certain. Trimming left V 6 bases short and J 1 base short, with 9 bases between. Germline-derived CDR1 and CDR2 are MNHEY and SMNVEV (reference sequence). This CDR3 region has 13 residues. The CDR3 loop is CASSGPLNYGYTF. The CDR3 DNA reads TGTGCCAGCAGCGGTCCTCTTAACTATGGCTACACCTTC.

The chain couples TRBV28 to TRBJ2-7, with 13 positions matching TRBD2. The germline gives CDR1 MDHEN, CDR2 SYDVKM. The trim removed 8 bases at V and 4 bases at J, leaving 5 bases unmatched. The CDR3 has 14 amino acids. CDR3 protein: CASLGLAGVYEQYF. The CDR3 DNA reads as TGTGCCAGCCTCGGACTAGCGGGAGTATACGAGCAGTACTTC.

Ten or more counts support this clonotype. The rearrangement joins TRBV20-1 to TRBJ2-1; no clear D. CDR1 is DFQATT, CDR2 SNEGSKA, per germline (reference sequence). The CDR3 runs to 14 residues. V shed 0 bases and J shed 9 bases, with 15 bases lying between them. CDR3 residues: CSARDTTVLGEQFF. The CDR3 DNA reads TGCAGTGCTAGAGATACAACGGTCCTGGGTGAGCAGTTCTTC.

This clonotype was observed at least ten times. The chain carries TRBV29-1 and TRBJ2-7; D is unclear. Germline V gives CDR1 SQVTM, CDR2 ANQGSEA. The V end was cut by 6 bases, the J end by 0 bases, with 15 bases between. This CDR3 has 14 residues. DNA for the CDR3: TGCAGCGTCGAGACCGAAAATCTCTCCTACGAGCAGTACTTC. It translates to CSVETENLSYEQYF.

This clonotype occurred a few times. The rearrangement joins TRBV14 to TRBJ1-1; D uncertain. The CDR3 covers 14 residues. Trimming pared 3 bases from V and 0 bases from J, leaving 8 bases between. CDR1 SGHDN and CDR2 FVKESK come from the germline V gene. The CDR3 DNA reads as TGTGCCAGCAGCCAGTTGACGGTGAACACTGAAGCTTTCTTT. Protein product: CASSQLTVNTEAFF.

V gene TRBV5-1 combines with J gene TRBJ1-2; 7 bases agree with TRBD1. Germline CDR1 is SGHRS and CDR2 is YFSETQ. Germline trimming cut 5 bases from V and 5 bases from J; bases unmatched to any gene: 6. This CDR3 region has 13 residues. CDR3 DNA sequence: TGCGCCAGCAGTTCTGACAGGGAGTATGGCTACACCTTC. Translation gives CASSSDREYGYTF.

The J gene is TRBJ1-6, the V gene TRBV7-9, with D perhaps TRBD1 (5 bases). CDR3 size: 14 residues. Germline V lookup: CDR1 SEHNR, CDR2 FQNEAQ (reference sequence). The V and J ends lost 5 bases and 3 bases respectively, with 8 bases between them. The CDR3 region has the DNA TGTGCCAGCAGCCCAGGGTTCTATAATTCACCCCTCCACTTT. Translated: CASSPGFYNSPLHF.

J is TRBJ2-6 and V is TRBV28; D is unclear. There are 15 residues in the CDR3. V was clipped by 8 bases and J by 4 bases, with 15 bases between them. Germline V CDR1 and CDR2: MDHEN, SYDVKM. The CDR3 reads CASLLGRAGANVLTF. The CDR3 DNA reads TGTGCCAGCCTACTTGGTAGGGCAGGGGCCAACGTCCTGACTTTC.

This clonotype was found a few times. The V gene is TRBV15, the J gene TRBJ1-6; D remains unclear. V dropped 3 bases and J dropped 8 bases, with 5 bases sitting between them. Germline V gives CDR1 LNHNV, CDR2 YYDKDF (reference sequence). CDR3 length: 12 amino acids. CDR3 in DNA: TGTGCCACCAGCAGTGCTGATTCACCCCTCCACTTT. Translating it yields CATSSADSPLHF.

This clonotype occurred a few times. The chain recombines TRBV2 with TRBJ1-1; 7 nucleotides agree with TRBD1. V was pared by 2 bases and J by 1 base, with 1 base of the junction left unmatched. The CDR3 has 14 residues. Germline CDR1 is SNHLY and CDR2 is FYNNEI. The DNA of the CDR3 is TGTGCCAGCAGTGAAAGGACAGGGAACACTGAAGCTTTCTTT. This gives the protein CASSERTGNTEAFF.

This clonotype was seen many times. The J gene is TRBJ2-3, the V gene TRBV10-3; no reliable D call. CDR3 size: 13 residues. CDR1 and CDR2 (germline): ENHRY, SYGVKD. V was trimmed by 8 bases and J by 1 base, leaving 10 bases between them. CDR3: CAIQTRGTDTQYF. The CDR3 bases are TGTGCCATCCAGACCCGGGGCACAGATACGCAGTATTTT.

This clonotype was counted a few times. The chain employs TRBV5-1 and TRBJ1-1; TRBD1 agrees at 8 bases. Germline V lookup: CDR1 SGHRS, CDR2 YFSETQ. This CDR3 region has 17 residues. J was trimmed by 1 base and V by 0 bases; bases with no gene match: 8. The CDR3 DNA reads TGCGCCAGCAGCTTGGAACCAAACAGGGGGTCGAACACTGAAGCTTTCTTT. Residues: CASSLEPNRGSNTEAFF.

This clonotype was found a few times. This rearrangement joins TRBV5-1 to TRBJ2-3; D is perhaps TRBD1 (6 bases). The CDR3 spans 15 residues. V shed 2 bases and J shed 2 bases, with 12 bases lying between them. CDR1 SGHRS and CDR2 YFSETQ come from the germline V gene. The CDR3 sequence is CASSLRQGITDTQYF. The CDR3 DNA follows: TGCGCCAGCAGCTTAAGGCAGGGGATCACAGATACGCAGTATTTT.

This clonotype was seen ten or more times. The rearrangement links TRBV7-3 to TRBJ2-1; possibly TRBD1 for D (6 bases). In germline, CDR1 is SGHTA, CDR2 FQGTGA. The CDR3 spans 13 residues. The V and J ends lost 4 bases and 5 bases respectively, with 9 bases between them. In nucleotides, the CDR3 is TGTGCCAGCAGCTCGGGACAACACAATGAGCAGTTCTTC. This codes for CASSSGQHNEQFF.